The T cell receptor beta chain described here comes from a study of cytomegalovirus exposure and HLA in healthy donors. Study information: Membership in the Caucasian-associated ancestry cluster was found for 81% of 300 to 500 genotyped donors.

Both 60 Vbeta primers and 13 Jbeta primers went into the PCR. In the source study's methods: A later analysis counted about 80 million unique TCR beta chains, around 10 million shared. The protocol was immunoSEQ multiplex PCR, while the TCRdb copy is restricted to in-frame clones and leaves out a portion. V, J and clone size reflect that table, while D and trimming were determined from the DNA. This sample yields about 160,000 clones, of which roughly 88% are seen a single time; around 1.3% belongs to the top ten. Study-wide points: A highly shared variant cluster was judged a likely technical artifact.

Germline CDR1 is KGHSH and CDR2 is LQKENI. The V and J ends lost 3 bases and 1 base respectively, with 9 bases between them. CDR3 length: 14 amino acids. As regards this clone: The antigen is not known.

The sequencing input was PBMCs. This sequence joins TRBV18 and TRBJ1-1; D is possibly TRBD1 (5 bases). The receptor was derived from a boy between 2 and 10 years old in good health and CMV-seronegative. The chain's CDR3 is CASSPSQGNTEAFF. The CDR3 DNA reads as TGTGCCAGCTCACCGTCGCAGGGGAACACTGAAGCTTTCTTT.